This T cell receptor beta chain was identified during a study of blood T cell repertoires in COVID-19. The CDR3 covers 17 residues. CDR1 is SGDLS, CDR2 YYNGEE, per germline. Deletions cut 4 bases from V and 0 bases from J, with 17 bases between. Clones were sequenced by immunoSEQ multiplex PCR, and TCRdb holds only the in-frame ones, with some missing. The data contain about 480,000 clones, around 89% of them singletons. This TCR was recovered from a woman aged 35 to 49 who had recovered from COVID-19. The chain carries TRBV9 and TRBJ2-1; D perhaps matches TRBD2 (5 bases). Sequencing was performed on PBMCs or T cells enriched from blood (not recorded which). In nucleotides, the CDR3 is TGTGCCAGCAGCACCCGGGATCAATCACCCTCCTACAATGAGCAGTTCTTC. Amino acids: CASSTRDQSPSYNEQFF. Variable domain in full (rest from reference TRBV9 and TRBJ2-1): DSGVTQTPKHLITATGQRVTLRCSPRSGDLSVYWYQQSLDQGLQFLIQYYNGEERAKGNILERFSAQQFPDLHSELNLSSLELGDSALYFCASSTRDQSPSYNEQFFGPGTRLTVL.